The 21 T cell receptor beta chains given below trace back to one sample, sequenced in a study of CXCR3-negative and CXCR3-positive naive CD8 T cells. Study findings and constraints: The TRB CDR3s that CXCR3-positive naive cells carried were more hydrophobic than those of CXCR3-negative naive cells.

No antigens are known for them. It was by 5' RACE with UMI labels that the TRB cDNA libraries were prepared. Each CDR3 protein gets one entry in TCRdb, which reprocessed the 5' RACE reads and gives no DNA. In all, the sample yields about 84,000 distinct CDR3 sequences. Sequenced input: naive CXCR3+ CD8+ T cells from blood. The subset here: CD45RO-CCR7+CD27+CD95- naive CD8+ T cells expressing CXCR3 (TNR3+). These receptors all come from a human donor in good health. Some clones in this sample may be carry-over from other donors' samples.

This chain joins TRBV27 and TRBJ2-7. The CDR3 has 14 residues. Germline CDR1 and CDR2: MNHEY and SMNVEV (reference sequence). CDR3 sequence reads: CASSLMSQTYEQYF.

V gene TRBV3-1 combines with J gene TRBJ1-1; the TCRdb D gene call, TRBD1, has no DNA to confirm it. Germline V gives CDR1 LGHDT, CDR2 YNNKEL (reference sequence). This CDR3 has 17 residues. The CDR3 spells CASSQANDRSWHTEAFF.

J is TRBJ2-1 and V is TRBV29-1; TCRdb's assignment of TRBD1 cannot be checked, as there is no DNA. This CDR3 contains 14 residues. Per the germline V gene, CDR1 is SQVTM and CDR2 is ANQGSEA. The CDR3 is CSAEGDRGGNEQFF.

The V call is TRBV9, the J call TRBJ2-7; the D call from TCRdb, TRBD1, cannot be confirmed without DNA. The length of the CDR3 is 15 residues. The germline gives CDR1 SGDLS, CDR2 YYNGEE. CDR3 residues: CASSVEWGQGYEQYF.

CDR3 region: CASSTGIQSYNEQFF. The V gene is TRBV12-3 or TRBV12-4, the J gene TRBJ2-1; the D call from TCRdb, TRBD1, cannot be confirmed without DNA. CDR3 length: 15 residues.

The genes are TRBV7-8 and TRBJ1-2. The CDR3 covers 14 residues. Germline-derived CDR1 and CDR2 are SGHVS and FQNEAQ. The CDR3 loop reads CASSFKAFGYGYTF.

This chain uses TRBV7-9 with TRBJ1-1; the D call from TCRdb, TRBD1, cannot be confirmed without DNA. This CDR3 spans 13 amino acids. Germline values: CDR1 SEHNR, CDR2 FQNEAQ (reference sequence). CDR3 sequence reads: CASSPRPQGEAFF.

This chain links TRBV5-6 with TRBJ1-4; as DNA is missing, the TRBD1 call by TCRdb cannot be tested. Germline-derived CDR1 and CDR2 are SGHDT and YYEEEE. The CDR3 runs to 16 residues. The CDR3 loop reads CASSFIHWTENEKLFF.

The chain couples TRBV7-2 to TRBJ2-7; the D call of TRBD2 rests on TCRdb alone, since no DNA is present to check it. Per germline, CDR1 SGHTA and CDR2 FQGNSA. CDR3 size: 14 residues. The CDR3 here is CASSLGERTYEQYF.

This sequence joins TRBV6-4 and TRBJ2-1; TCRdb's D call, TRBD2, is unchecked because there is no DNA. CDR1 and CDR2 from the germline V gene are MRHNA and SNTAGT. The CDR3 totals 15 residues. CDR3 loop: CASSPSGGSTDEQFF.

The CDR3 region is CASSQIPGQENEKLFF. This chain links TRBV14 with TRBJ1-4; TCRdb's assignment of TRBD1 cannot be checked, as there is no DNA. Germline-derived CDR1 and CDR2 are SGHDN and FVKESK. This CDR3 is 16 amino acids long. The whole variable domain, remainder taken from reference TRBV14 and TRBJ1-4, is EAGVTQFPSHSVIEKGQTVTLRCDPISGHDNLYWYRRVMGKEIKFLLHFVKESKQDESGMPNNRFLAERTGGTYSTLKVQPAELEDSGVYFCASSQIPGQENEKLFFGSGTQLSVL.

V usage is TRBV4-2 and J usage is TRBJ2-7; TCRdb outputs TRBD1, but without DNA this stays unchecked. Germline-derived CDR1 and CDR2 are LGHNA and YNFKEQ. CDR3 size: 14 residues. CDR3 amino acids: CASSQDRLTRRQYF.

This chain links TRBV6-4 with TRBJ2-1; TCRdb proposes TRBD2, but this gene call is untestable without DNA. This CDR3 comprises 17 residues. Germline V gene data show CDR1 as MRHNA and CDR2 as SNTAGT. Here the CDR3 reads CASSDTLTSGNYNEQFF.

The chain is built from TRBV29-1 and TRBJ2-1; no DNA is available, so the TRBD1 call from TCRdb remains unchecked. CDR1 and CDR2 from the germline V gene are SQVTM and ANQGSEA. CDR3 length: 14 residues. CDR3 residues: CSVELGEKGNEQFF.

The gene calls are TRBV30 and TRBJ2-1; no DNA is available, so the TRBD2 call from TCRdb remains unchecked. Germline V gene sequence: CDR1 GTSNPN, CDR2 SVGIG (reference sequence). The CDR3 length is 14 residues. The CDR3 loop is CAWKDSSFYNEQFF.

The chain uses TRBV12-5 and TRBJ1-1. The CDR3 sequence is 11 residues long. The germline gives CDR1 LGHNT, CDR2 FRNRAP. The chain's CDR3 is CASGDYTEAFF.

The chain carries TRBV28 and TRBJ2-7; as DNA is missing, the TRBD2 call by TCRdb cannot be tested. CDR1 MDHEN and CDR2 SYDVKM come from the germline V gene. This CDR3 contains 15 residues. The CDR3 loop is CASSPHALSSYEQYF.

CDR3 sequence: CASSPDSEHTGELFF. The chain couples TRBV7-3 to TRBJ2-2; checking the TCRdb D call of TRBD2 is not possible without DNA. CDR1 is SGHTA and CDR2 is FQGTGA in the germline V gene. CDR3 length: 15 residues.

The chain is built from TRBV28 and TRBJ2-7; the D gene TCRdb calls, TRBD1, cannot be checked with no DNA. Germline values: CDR1 MDHEN, CDR2 SYDVKM. The CDR3 contains 13 residues. CDR3 loop: CASTLWKSYEQYF.

V gene TRBV28 combines with J gene TRBJ2-1; the TCRdb D gene call, TRBD1, has no DNA to confirm it. The germline CDR1 and CDR2 sequences are MDHEN and SYDVKM. CDR3 length equals 14 residues. The CDR3 sequence is CASSLTGGGNEQFF.

J is TRBJ2-3 and V is TRBV13; TCRdb's D gene call, TRBD1, goes unchecked for lack of DNA. CDR3 size: 18 residues. Germline V gives CDR1 PRHDT, CDR2 FYEKMQ (reference sequence). This CDR3 reads CASSCRDNLATSTDTQYF.